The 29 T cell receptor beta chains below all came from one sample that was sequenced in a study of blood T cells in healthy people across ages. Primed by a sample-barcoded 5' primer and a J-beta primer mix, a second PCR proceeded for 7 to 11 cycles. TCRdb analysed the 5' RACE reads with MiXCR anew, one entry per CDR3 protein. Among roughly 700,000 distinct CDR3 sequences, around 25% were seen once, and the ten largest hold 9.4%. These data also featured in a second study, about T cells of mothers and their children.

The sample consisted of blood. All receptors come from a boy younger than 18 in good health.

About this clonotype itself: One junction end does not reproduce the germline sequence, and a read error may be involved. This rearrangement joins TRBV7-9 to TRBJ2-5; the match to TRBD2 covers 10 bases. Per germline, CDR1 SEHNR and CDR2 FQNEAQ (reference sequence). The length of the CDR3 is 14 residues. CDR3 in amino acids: CASSWTSGKEAQYF. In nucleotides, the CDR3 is TGTGCCAGCAGCTGGACTAGCGGAAAAGAGGCCCAGTACTTC.

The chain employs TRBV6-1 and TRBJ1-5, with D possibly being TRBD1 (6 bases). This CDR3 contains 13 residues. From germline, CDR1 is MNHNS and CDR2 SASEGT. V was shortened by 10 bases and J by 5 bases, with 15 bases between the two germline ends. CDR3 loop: CAIEADSYQPQHF. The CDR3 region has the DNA TGTGCCATCGAAGCGGACAGCTATCAGCCCCAGCATTTT.

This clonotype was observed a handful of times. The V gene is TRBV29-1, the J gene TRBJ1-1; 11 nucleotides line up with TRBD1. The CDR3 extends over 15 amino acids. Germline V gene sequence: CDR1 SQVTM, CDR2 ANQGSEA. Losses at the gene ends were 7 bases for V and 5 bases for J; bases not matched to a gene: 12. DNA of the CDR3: TGCAGCGCTGTCCCCGGACAGGGGGCGGGAACTGAAGCTTTCTTT. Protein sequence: CSAVPGQGAGTEAFF.

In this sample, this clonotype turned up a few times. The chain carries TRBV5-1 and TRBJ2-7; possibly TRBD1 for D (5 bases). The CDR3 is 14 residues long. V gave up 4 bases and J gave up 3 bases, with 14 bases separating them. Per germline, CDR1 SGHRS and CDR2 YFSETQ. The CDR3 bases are TGCGCCAGCAGCCATGAGGACAAAGACTACGAGCAGTACTTC. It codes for CASSHEDKDYEQYF.

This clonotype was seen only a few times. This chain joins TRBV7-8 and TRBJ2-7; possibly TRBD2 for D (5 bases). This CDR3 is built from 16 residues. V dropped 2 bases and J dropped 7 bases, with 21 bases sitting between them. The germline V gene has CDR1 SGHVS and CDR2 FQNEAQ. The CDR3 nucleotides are TGTGCCAGCAGCTTATCCCCCACGGGGTTAGCAGAGGAGCAGTACTTC. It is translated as CASSLSPTGLAEEQYF. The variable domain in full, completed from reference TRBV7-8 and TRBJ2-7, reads GAGVSQSPRYKVAKRGQDVALRCDPISGHVSLFWYQQALGQGPEFLTYFQNEAQLDKSGLPSDRFFAERPEGSVSTLKIQRTQQEDSAVYLCASSLSPTGLAEEQYFGPGTRLTVT.

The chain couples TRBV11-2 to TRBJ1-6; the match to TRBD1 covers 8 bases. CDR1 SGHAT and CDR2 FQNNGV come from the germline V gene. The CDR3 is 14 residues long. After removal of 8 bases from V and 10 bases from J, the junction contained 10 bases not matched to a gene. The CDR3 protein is CASGGQGGKSPLHF. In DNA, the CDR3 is TGTGCCAGCGGAGGACAGGGTGGGAAATCACCCCTCCACTTT.

CDR3 in DNA: TGTGCCATCAGTACCCTAGCGGGGGGGGAAAGCTCCTACAATGAGCAGTTCTTC. Encoded protein: CAISTLAGGESSYNEQFF. The chain joins TRBV10-3 to TRBJ2-1, with TRBD2 matching over 12 bases. Germline values: CDR1 ENHRY, CDR2 SYGVKD. The CDR3 consists of 18 residues. After removal of 5 bases from V and 0 bases from J, the junction contained 8 bases not matched to a gene.

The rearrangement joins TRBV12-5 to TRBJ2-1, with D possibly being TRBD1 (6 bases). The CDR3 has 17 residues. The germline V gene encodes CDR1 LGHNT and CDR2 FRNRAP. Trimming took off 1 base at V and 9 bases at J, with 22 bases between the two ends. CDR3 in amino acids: CASGLALDRSVRGEQFF. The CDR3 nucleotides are TGTGCTAGTGGTTTGGCCCTTGACAGGTCGGTTCGTGGTGAGCAGTTCTTC.

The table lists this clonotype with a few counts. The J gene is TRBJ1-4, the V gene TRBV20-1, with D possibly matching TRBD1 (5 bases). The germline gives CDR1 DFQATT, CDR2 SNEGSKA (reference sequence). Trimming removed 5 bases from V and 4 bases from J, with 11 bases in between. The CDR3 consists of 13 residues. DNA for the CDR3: TGCAGTGCTCGACAGCGAGTTAATGAAAAACTGTTTTTT. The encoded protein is CSARQRVNEKLFF.

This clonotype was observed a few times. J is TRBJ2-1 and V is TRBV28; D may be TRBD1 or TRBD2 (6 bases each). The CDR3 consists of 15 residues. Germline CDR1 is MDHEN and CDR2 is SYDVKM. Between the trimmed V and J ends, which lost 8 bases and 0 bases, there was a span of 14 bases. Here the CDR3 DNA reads TGTGCCAGCTTCGGGGGCACGAGCTCCTACAATGAGCAGTTCTTC. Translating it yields CASFGGTSSYNEQFF.

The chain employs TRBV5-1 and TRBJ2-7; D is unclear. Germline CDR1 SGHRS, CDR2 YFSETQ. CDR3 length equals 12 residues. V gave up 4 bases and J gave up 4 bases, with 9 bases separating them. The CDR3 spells CASSTLGYEQYF. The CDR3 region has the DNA TGCGCCAGCAGCACGTTGGGGTACGAGCAGTACTTC.

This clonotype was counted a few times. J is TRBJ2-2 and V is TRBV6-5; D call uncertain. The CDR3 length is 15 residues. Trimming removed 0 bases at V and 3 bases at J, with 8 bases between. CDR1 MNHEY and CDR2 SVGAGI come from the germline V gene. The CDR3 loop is CASSYSGIDTGELFF. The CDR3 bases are TGTGCCAGCAGTTACTCGGGTATAGACACCGGGGAGCTGTTTTTT.

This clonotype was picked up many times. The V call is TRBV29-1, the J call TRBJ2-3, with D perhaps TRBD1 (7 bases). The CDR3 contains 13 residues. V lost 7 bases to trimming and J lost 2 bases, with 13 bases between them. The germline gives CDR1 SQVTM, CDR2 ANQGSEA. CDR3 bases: TGCAGCGCCGGGGGACAGCTCACAGATACGCAGTATTTT. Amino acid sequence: CSAGGQLTDTQYF.

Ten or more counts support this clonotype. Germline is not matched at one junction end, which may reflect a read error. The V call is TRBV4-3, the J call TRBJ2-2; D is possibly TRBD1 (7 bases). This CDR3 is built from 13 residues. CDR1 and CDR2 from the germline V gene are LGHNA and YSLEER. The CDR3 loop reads CASSPGGTGELFF. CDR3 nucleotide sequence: TGTGCCAGCAGCCCAGGGGGGACCGGGGAGCTGTTTTTT.

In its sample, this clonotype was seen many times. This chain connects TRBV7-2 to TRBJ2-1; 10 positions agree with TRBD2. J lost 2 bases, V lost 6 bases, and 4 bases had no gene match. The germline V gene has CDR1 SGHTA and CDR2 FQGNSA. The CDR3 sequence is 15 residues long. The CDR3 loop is CASSSSGGAYNEQFF. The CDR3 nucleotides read TGTGCCAGCAGTTCCAGCGGGGGGGCCTACAATGAGCAGTTCTTC.

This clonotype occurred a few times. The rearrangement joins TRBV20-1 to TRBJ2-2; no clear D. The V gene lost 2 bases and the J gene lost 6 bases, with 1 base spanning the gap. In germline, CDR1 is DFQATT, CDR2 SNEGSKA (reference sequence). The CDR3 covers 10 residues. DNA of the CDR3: TGCAGTGCTAGACCCGGGGAGCTGTTTTTT. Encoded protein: CSARPGELFF.

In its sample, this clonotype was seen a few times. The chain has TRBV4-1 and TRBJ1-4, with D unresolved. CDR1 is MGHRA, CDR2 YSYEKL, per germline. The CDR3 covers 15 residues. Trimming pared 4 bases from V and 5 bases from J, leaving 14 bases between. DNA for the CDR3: TGCGCCAGCAGCCCCCAGGCCCCCCGCAATGAAAAACTGTTTTTT. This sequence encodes CASSPQAPRNEKLFF.

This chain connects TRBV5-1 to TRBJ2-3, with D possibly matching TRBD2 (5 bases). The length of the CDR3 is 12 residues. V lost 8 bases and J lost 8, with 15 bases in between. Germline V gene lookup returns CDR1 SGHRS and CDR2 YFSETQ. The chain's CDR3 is CARSRGLGTQYF. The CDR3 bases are TGCGCCAGAAGTCGGGGTTTAGGTACGCAGTATTTT.

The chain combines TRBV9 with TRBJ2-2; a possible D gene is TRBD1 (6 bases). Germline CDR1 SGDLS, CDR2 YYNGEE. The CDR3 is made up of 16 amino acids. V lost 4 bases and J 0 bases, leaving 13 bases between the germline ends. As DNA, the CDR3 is TGTGCCAGCAGCCTCCGAGGGGACACGAACACCGGGGAGCTGTTTTTT. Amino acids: CASSLRGDTNTGELFF.

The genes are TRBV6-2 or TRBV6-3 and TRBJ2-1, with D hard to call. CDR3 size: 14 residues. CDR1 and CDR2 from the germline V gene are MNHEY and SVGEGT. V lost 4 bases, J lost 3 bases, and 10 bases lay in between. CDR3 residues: CASSFGQVYNEQFF. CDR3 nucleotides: TGTGCCAGCAGTTTCGGGCAGGTCTACAATGAGCAGTTCTTC.

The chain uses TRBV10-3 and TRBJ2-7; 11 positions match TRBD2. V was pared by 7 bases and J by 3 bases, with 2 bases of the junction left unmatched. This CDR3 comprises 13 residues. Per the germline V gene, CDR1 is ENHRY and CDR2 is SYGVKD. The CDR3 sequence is CAITGTSGYEQYF. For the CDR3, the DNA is TGTGCCATCACCGGGACTAGCGGCTACGAGCAGTACTTC.

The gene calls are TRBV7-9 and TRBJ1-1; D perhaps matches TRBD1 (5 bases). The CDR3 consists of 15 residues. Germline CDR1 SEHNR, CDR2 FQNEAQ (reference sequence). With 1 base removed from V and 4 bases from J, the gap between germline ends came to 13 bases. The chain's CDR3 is CASSLEGFGFTEAFF. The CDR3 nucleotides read TGTGCCAGCAGCTTAGAGGGGTTCGGTTTCACTGAAGCTTTCTTT.

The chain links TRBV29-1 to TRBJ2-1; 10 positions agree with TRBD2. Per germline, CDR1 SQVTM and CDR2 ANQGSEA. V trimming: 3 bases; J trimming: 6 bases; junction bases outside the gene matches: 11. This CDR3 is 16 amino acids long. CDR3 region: CSVDQGPAGGGNEQFF. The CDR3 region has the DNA TGCAGCGTTGACCAAGGGCCAGCGGGGGGGGGCAATGAGCAGTTCTTC.

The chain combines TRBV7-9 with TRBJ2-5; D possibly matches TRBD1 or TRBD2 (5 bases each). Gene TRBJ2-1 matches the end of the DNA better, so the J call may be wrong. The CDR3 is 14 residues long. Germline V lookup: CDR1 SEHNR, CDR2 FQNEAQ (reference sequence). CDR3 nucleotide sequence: TGTGCCAGCAGCTGGGCAGGGAGTTACAATGAGCAGTTCTTC. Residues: CASSWAGSYNEQFF.

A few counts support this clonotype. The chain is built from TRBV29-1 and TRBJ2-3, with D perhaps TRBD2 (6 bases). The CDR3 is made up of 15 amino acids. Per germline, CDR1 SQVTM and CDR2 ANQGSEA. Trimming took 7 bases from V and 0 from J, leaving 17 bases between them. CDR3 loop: CSAEWRGLSTDTQYF. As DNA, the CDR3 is TGCAGCGCAGAATGGAGGGGTTTGAGCACAGATACGCAGTATTTT.

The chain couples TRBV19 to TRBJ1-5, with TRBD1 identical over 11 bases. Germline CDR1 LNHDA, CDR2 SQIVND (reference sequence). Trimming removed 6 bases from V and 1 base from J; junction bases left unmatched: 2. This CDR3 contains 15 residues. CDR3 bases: TGTGCCAGTAGGGGGACAGGGGGGAGCAATCAGCCCCAGCATTTT. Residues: CASRGTGGSNQPQHF.

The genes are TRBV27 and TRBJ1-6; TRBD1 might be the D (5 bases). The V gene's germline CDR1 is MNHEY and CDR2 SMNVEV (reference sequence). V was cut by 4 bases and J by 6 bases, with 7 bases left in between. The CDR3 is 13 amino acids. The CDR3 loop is CASSWDLNSPLHF. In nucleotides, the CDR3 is TGTGCCAGCAGTTGGGACCTTAATTCACCCCTCCACTTT.

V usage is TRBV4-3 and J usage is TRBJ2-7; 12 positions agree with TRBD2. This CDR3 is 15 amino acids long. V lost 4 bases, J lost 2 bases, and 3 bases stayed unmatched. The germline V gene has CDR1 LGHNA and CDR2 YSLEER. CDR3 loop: CASSPLAGGAYEQYF. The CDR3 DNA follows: TGCGCCAGCAGCCCACTAGCGGGGGGCGCCTACGAGCAGTACTTC.

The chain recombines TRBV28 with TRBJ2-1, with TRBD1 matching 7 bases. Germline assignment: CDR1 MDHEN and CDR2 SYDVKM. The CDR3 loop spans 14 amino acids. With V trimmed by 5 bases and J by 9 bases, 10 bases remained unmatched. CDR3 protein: CASSQPDRDGEQFF. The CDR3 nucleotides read TGTGCCAGCAGTCAACCCGACAGGGATGGTGAGCAGTTCTTC.